This T cell receptor beta chain stems from a study of lymphopenia after photon versus proton radiotherapy. Whole-study results and caveats: Post-nadir diversity loss with photons came from oligoclonal expansion, particularly CD8+ Temra cells.

Data came from immunoSEQ multiplex PCR; TCRdb stores just in-frame clones and leaves some out. Among approximately 170,000 clones listed, less than 90% were seen once. Concerning this clone itself: Its cognate antigen is unknown.

The clonotype comes from a man in his forties or fifties with gastric cancer. Here the sequenced sample was peripheral blood, taken from a patient treated with photon-based radiotherapy.

This chain's CDR3 is CSVGDRGMTEAFF. CDR3 coding DNA: TGCAGCGTGGGGGACAGGGGGATGACTGAAGCTTTCTTT. The rearrangement joins TRBV29-1 to TRBJ1-1; 11 positions agree with TRBD1. CDR3 length equals 13 residues. Trimming at V came to 6 bases and at J to 5 bases, leaving 5 bases not matched to a gene. Germline values: CDR1 SQVTM, CDR2 ANQGSEA.